This section outlines one T cell receptor beta chain sequence together with its context. Its antigen is currently not known. No per-base quality is available; no much larger clone lies one base away. This specimen comes from a study of blood T cell repertoires in COVID-19 (dated by TCRdb to the early 2020s). Background on the whole study: Collaborator samples came from the United States, Italy and Spain and covered acute and convalescent phases of COVID-19. The material from the prospective study consisted of cDNA or gDNA derived from T cells, B-cell-depleted T cells, or PBMCs. Subjects who had been exposed to COVID-19, were actively infected with it, or had recovered from it provided the deeply sampled blood TCRbeta repertoires that made up the dataset. A freely available public database, intended as a resource for researchers studying the immune response to SARS-CoV-2, is where the repertoires were released. The samples were drawn from two sources: the first 160 participants of the ongoing ImmuneRACE study, and 950 to 1,500 subjects contributed by 6 global collaborators. Nearly every sample came with metadata listing a de-identified subject ID, COVID-19 status, age in years and sex. Where available, HLA class I and class II types were obtained from metadata supplied by the sample provider rather than from assay-based typing.

Here is what the overall study found, with its caveats: Clinical and demographic metadata were provided uncurated, with the amount varying by source and participant.

Its CDR3 holds 14 amino acids, cysteine through phenylalanine. The sequence is cut down to CDR3 DNA, 42 bases in frame from base 1. Via the germline V gene, CDR1 is LGHNA and CDR2 YNFKEQ. Compared with germline, V lacks 3 bases and J lacks 5 bases; bases without a gene match: 3. Enrolling through a virtual design, the prospective study's participants ranged in age from about 18 to 100 years and lived across roughly 24 United States geographic areas. To assign participants to cohorts, the prospective study relied on clinical history that participants themselves reported in a screening survey and a study questionnaire. Recovered participants in ImmuneRACE Cohort 3 were defined by two consecutive negative NP/OP PCR tests, clearance by a healthcare professional, or resolution of symptoms. In the prospective study, mobile phlebotomists collected whole blood, serum and a nasopharyngeal or oropharyngeal swab from each participant. Prospective study participants could optionally give additional blood draws and questionnaires over an approximately 2-month period. Prospective study blood samples were shipped either frozen or at room temperature before DNA extraction.

The immunoSEQ Assay, a bias-controlled multiplex PCR, was used to amplify TCRbeta CDR3 regions from genomic DNA. The study's own analysis went as follows. Nucleated cell counts per sample were estimated from amplification of reference gene primers within the assay. To quantify the absolute abundance of each unique TCRbeta CDR3 rearrangement, sequence reads were collapsed and filtered. For each sample, productive Simpson clonality was calculated as the square root of Simpson's diversity index across productive rearrangements. TCRdb limited this immuneACCESS table to in-frame rearrangements with V and J called. A share of clones is missing; checked studies link under half to unresolved V genes, and the rest is unexplained. The D gene and trimming were derived from the DNA, and the V and J assignments and clone size from that table. The sample table shows a few hundred thousand clones, and around nine tenths are seen once. Of the sample, roughly 1.2% is held by the ten largest clones.

The chain is assembled from TRBV4-2 and TRBJ1-5; a stretch of 8 junction bases matches TRBD1. Input material: PBMCs or T cells enriched from blood (not recorded which). The sequence was obtained from a woman in her late teens or twenties who had recovered from COVID-19. The CDR3 reads as follows: CASSQVQGDQPQHF. The nucleotide sequence is given as TGTGCCAGCAGCCAGGTACAGGGGGATCAGCCCCAGCATTTT.